These 21 T cell receptor beta chains were all obtained from the same sample, sequenced in a study of beta chain features in type 1 diabetes. Study-level results: In all four CD4+ subsets, TCRB CDR3 length was significantly, moderately reduced in type 1 diabetes.

The sequenced template was cDNA made from the entire isolated RNA. The protocol was immunoSEQ multiplex PCR, while the TCRdb copy is restricted to in-frame clones and leaves out a portion. The sample records 300,000 to 350,000 clones, roughly 14% being singletons. Their antigens are not known. The sequenced sample consisted of naive CD4+ T cells from blood. The receptors shown here come from a woman under 30 with type 1 diabetes.

This clone was counted a few times. The rearrangement links TRBV5-1 to TRBJ1-3; no firm D call. Trimming stripped 0 bases from V and 0 bases from J, with 10 bases between. Per germline, CDR1 SGHRS and CDR2 YFSETQ. The CDR3 spans 16 residues. CDR3 in DNA: TGCGCCAGCAGCTTGGTTGGTCAAGCCTCTGGAAACACCATATATTTT. As protein: CASSLVGQASGNTIYF.

The chain uses TRBV27 and TRBJ1-2, with TRBD1 identical over 7 bases. The J segment lost 8 bases and the V segment lost 1 base, leaving 10 bases of the junction unmatched. Germline lookup yields CDR1 MNHEY and CDR2 SMNVEV (reference sequence). The CDR3 extends over 15 amino acids. DNA of the CDR3: TGTGCCAGCAGTTTATACCCCCCAGGGGGGTACGGCTACACCTTC. This encodes CASSLYPPGGYGYTF.

The J gene is TRBJ1-1, the V gene TRBV19, with D maybe TRBD1 (6 bases). The CDR3 contains 13 residues. Trimming removed 7 bases from V and 6 bases from J, with 15 bases in between. CDR1 LNHDA and CDR2 SQIVND come from the germline V gene (reference sequence). CDR3 sequence: CASKQGLMAEAFF. The CDR3 nucleotides are TGTGCCAGTAAGCAGGGGCTGATGGCTGAAGCTTTCTTT.

This clone showed up just a few times. Here the CDR3 reads CASSLAFYGYTF. The DNA of the CDR3 is TGTGCCAGCAGCTTGGCCTTTTATGGCTACACCTTC. The chain joins TRBV7-9 to TRBJ1-2; unclear D gene. Trimming removed 3 bases at V and 5 bases at J, with 7 bases between. CDR1 and CDR2 from the germline V gene are SEHNR and FQNEAQ (reference sequence). The CDR3 is 12 residues long.

This clone was counted a few times. In DNA, the CDR3 is TGTGCCTGGAGTGGGACTAGGAGGCAGTATTTT. Its translation is CAWSGTRRQYF. V usage is TRBV30 and J usage is TRBJ2-3; 7 nucleotides align to TRBD2. The CDR3 totals 11 residues. Per germline, CDR1 GTSNPN and CDR2 SVGIG (reference sequence). V dropped 1 base and J dropped 11; count of bases not matched to a gene: 3.

V and J are TRBV19 and TRBJ2-1; 16 bases agree with TRBD2. Germline V gene lookup returns CDR1 LNHDA and CDR2 SQIVND (reference sequence). The CDR3 length is 18 residues. The V and J ends lost 7 bases and 2 bases, in that order; junction bases with no gene match: 8. CDR3 loop: CASTPGLAGGRPYNEQFF. The CDR3 nucleotides read TGTGCCAGTACCCCGGGACTAGCGGGAGGGCGGCCCTACAATGAGCAGTTCTTC.

This sequence joins TRBV6-6 and TRBJ1-4; D is perhaps TRBD1 (6 bases). This CDR3 is built from 15 residues. Per the germline V gene, CDR1 is MNHNY and CDR2 is SVGAGI (reference sequence). The V end lost 5 bases, the J end lost 7 bases, and 17 bases lay between the germline ends. The CDR3 loop reads CASSRLQGSSEKLFF. The CDR3 DNA is TGTGCCAGCAGTCGACTACAGGGTTCTTCTGAAAAACTGTTTTTT.

There are a few counts of this clone. This rearrangement joins TRBV28 to TRBJ2-7; TRBD1 aligns across 7 bases. The germline V gene has CDR1 MDHEN and CDR2 SYDVKM. V dropped 5 bases and J dropped 1; count of bases not matched to a gene: 11. The CDR3 spans 16 residues. The CDR3 bases are TGTGCCAGCAGTCCTCTACTGGGGACAGATTCCTACGAGCAGTACGTC. Protein: CASSPLLGTDSYEQYV.

This clone was observed a handful of times. This sequence joins TRBV7-2 and TRBJ1-1; 9 nucleotides match TRBD1. Germline V lookup: CDR1 SGHTA, CDR2 FQGNSA. The V and J ends lost 8 bases and 1 base, in that order; junction bases with no gene match: 11. This CDR3 is 16 amino acids long. The CDR3 spells CASGPGQGISNTEAFF. CDR3 nucleotide sequence: TGTGCCAGCGGTCCGGGACAGGGTATTTCGAACACTGAAGCTTTCTTT. Full variable domain (outside the CDR3, taken from reference TRBV7-2 and TRBJ1-1): GAGVSQSPSNKVTEKGKDVELRCDPISGHTALYWYRQSLGQGLEFLIYFQGNSAPDKSGLPSDRFSAERTGGSVSTLTIQRTQQEDSAVYLCASGPGQGISNTEAFFGQGTRLTVV.

This clone was detected a few times. This sequence joins TRBV7-9 and TRBJ1-5, with D unclear. The CDR3 is 14 amino acids. Per germline, CDR1 SEHNR and CDR2 FQNEAQ (reference sequence). V was cut by 1 base and J by 0 bases, with 4 bases left in between. CDR3 nucleotide sequence: TGTGCCAGCAGCTTAGACGGTAGCAATCAGCCCCAGCATTTT. It specifies CASSLDGSNQPQHF.

In its sample, this clone was seen a few times. The rearrangement uses TRBV19 and TRBJ1-5; D is unclear. V was trimmed by 11 bases and J by 2 bases, leaving 10 bases between them. The V gene's germline CDR1 is LNHDA and CDR2 SQIVND (reference sequence). The CDR3 has 12 amino acids. This CDR3 reads CASGWGNQPQHF. CDR3 coding DNA: TGTGCCTCGGGGTGGGGCAATCAGCCCCAGCATTTT.

This clone was seen more than once but under ten times. The V and J genes are TRBV7-9 and TRBJ1-2; D gene unclear. The CDR3 spans 13 residues. The ends were cut back, 5 bases at V and 8 bases at J, with 15 bases in the middle. CDR1 is SEHNR, CDR2 FQNEAQ, per germline (reference sequence). CDR3 region: CASSQLEFSGYTF. CDR3 in DNA: TGTGCCAGCAGCCAATTGGAGTTCTCGGGCTACACCTTC.

This clone was detected a few times. The CDR3 coding sequence is TGCGCCAGCAGCTTGGAGGTCTTAGCGGGAGGAATTTTAGAGACCCAGTACTTC. The encoded protein is CASSLEVLAGGILETQYF. The chain uses TRBV5-1 and TRBJ2-5, with TRBD2 identical over 10 bases. The CDR3 runs to 18 residues. CDR1 and CDR2 from the germline V gene are SGHRS and YFSETQ. With V trimmed by 0 bases and J by 4 bases, 12 bases remained unmatched.

V gene TRBV21-1 combines with J gene TRBJ1-2. TRBV21-1 is assigned pseudogene status. The CDR3 loop spans 12 amino acids. CDR3 nucleotide sequence: TGTGCCAGGGCGGGGGGCAGCTATGGCTACACCTTC. This gives the protein CARAGGSYGYTF.

The chain carries TRBV27 and TRBJ2-1, with 7 bases identical to TRBD2. V gave up 3 bases and J gave up 8 bases; unmatched junction bases: 7. Germline V gene lookup returns CDR1 MNHEY and CDR2 SMNVEV (reference sequence). The CDR3 extends over 14 amino acids. CDR3 coding DNA: TGTGCCAGCAGTTTCTCCCCCACTAGCGATGAGCAGTTCTTC. This gives the protein CASSFSPTSDEQFF.

This clone was seen only a few times. This chain links TRBV29-1 with TRBJ2-3, with D possibly TRBD2 on 6 matching bases. The CDR3 is 14 amino acids. V lost 6 bases and J 1 base, leaving 14 bases between the germline ends. Germline V lookup: CDR1 SQVTM, CDR2 ANQGSEA. The CDR3 sequence is CSVREETGTDTQYF. CDR3 coding DNA: TGCAGCGTAAGGGAGGAGACCGGCACAGATACGCAGTATTTT.

The chain employs TRBV7-2 and TRBJ1-1, with D possibly matching TRBD1 (6 bases). CDR1 and CDR2 (germline): SGHTA, FQGNSA. CDR3 length: 17 residues. Trimming cost V 2 bases and J 1 base, with 17 bases left between them. The CDR3 loop reads CASSLWGQGRGNTEAFF. In DNA, the CDR3 is TGTGCCAGCAGCTTATGGGGACAAGGGAGGGGGAACACTGAAGCTTTCTTT.

This clone appeared a few times. The chain links TRBV21-1 to TRBJ2-3; TRBD2 was called by the table and not checked on the DNA. TRBV21-1 is listed as a pseudogene. CDR3 length equals 12 residues. CDR3 loop: CASMRATDTQYF. For the CDR3, the DNA is TGTGCCAGCATGAGAGCGACAGATACGCAGTATTTT.

The chain recombines TRBV7-9 with TRBJ1-4; D is possibly TRBD1 (5 bases). This CDR3 has 14 residues. Germline-derived CDR1 and CDR2 are SEHNR and FQNEAQ (reference sequence). Between the trimmed V and J ends, which lost 1 base and 4 bases, there was a span of 7 bases. The CDR3 bases are TGTGCCAGCAGCTTAGGGGGCGATAATGAAAAACTGTTTTTT. It is translated as CASSLGGDNEKLFF.

In its sample, this clone was seen a few times. This chain connects TRBV6-6 to TRBJ2-5; 10 positions match TRBD1. Germline V lookup: CDR1 MNHNY, CDR2 SVGAGI (reference sequence). The ends lost 4 bases at V and 4 bases at J; junction bases unmatched: 0. The CDR3 runs to 13 residues. The chain's CDR3 is CASSWTGGETQYF. Here the CDR3 DNA reads TGTGCCAGCAGTTGGACAGGGGGAGAGACCCAGTACTTC.

The J gene is TRBJ2-3, the V gene TRBV30, with 9 bases lining up with TRBD2. V was pared by 2 bases and J by 2 bases, with 5 bases of the junction left unmatched. The CDR3 is made up of 15 amino acids. CDR1 is GTSNPN and CDR2 is SVGIG in the germline V gene (reference sequence). CDR3 protein: CAWSLGTSTTDTQYF. The CDR3 nucleotides are TGTGCCTGGAGTCTCGGGACTAGCACCACAGATACGCAGTATTTT.